This T cell receptor (beta chain) was captured in a study of shared clonotypes between healthy human individuals. Generated by immunoSEQ multiplex PCR, the TCRdb table keeps only in-frame clones and is missing some. The repertoire holds about 600,000 clones, with roughly 98% as singletons. The CDR3 is 17 residues long. J gave up 0 bases and V 4 bases, and 10 bases lay outside the gene matches. CDR1 and CDR2 (germline): SQVTM, ANQGSEA. As defined, naive CD8 cells were CD45RO-negative and positively selected for CCR7, with terminally differentiated effector memory CD45RA+ cells excluded. The chain is built from TRBV29-1 and TRBJ2-1; 9 bases match TRBD2. The TCR was taken from a man aged 25-40 years in good health. Sequencing was performed on naive CD8+ T cells sorted from blood. CDR3 sequence: CSVGGRADHSSYNEQFF. CDR3 in DNA: TGCAGCGTTGGCGGGAGGGCCGATCATAGCTCCTACAATGAGCAGTTCTTC.